This T cell receptor beta chain comes out of a study of T cells in Graves' hyperthyroidism and ophthalmopathy. The investigators amplified TCR beta CDR3 regions from RNA transcripts. Carried out on the TCR CDR3, a first-round RT-PCR used the HTBI primer set. Via MiXCR, TCRdb re-called the multiplex PCR reads, giving one row per CDR3 protein. The profile shows 90,000 to 120,000 distinct CDR3 sequences, around a sixth of them singletons. The CDR3 contains 15 residues. V lost 6 bases, J lost 3 bases, and 17 bases lay in between. Out of over 9 ml of fresh peripheral blood came the PBMCs. General study points: Among thyroid clonotypes expanded above 0.001, most also appeared in blood.

This clonotype was recorded at least ten times. As yet, its antigen is unknown. Sample: blood. The gene calls are TRBV12-3 or TRBV12-4 and TRBJ1-1, with D perhaps TRBD1 (5 bases). This clonotype was obtained from a woman aged 45-65 years with Graves' hyperthyroidism. The CDR3, as DNA: TGTGCCAGCAGAGGATTAGGGGTGGACGACACTGAAGCTTTCTTT. Encoded protein: CASRGLGVDDTEAFF.